This T cell receptor (beta chain) was sequenced in a study of CD8+ T cells in alopecia areata. Study outcomes and limitations: Scalp and blood retained many expanded lesional clones during tofacitinib. Scalp sequencing also captures normal skin's resident alphabeta T cells.

Noted treatment: oral pan-JAK inhibitor, 5-10 mg twice daily. Cell sorting was applied to PBMCs, and CD4+ and CD8+ T cells were collected. cDNA prepared by RNA extraction and subsequent reverse transcription served as the template for sequencing. Profiling relied on immunoSEQ multiplex PCR, and the TCRdb table lists in-frame clones only, not all of them. The sample carries over 120,000 clones, nearly 55% recorded once. V was cut by 2 bases and J by 0 bases, with 11 bases left in between. This CDR3 has 15 residues. CDR1 and CDR2 (germline): MNHNY, SVGAGI (reference sequence). This clone was seen a few times. Its antigen is undetermined.

The gene calls are TRBV6-6 and TRBJ2-7, with a possible D match to TRBD1 (6 bases). This TCR derives from a human donor with alopecia areata. Sequenced material: CD8+ T cells sorted from blood, taken at week 4, from a patient treated with tofacitinib. The CDR3 loop is CASSYGTGNSYEQYF. CDR3 nucleotide sequence: TGTGCCAGCAGTTACGGTACAGGGAACTCCTACGAGCAGTACTTC.